The 3 T cell receptor beta chains below all came from one sample that was sequenced in a study of OX40 agonist ivuxolimab in advanced cancers. TCRdb's table, derived via immunoSEQ multiplex PCR, lists solely in-frame clones and lacks some. The table has 45,000 to 65,000 clones, around 87% seen once. The sequenced sample was CD4+ or CD8+ T cells sorted from blood, obtained in a trial of the OX40 agonist ivuxolimab. These receptor sequences come from an adult with an advanced solid tumor such as melanoma, head and neck, liver or kidney cancer.

DNA for the CDR3: TGTGCCAGCAGTTTTCGGGCTCGCTCTGGAAACACCATATATTTT. Translated, it gives CASSFRARSGNTIYF. This rearrangement joins TRBV28 to TRBJ1-3; D is unresolved. V lost 3 bases and J lost 0, with 9 bases in between. This CDR3 is 15 amino acids long. Germline values: CDR1 MDHEN, CDR2 SYDVKM.

J is TRBJ2-7 and V is TRBV30; 9 bases line up with TRBD1. The CDR3 has 14 amino acids. The junction had 9 bases not matched to a gene; V was cut back by 2 bases and J by 7 bases. The germline CDR1 and CDR2 sequences are GTSNPN and SVGIG (reference sequence). DNA of the CDR3: TGTGCCTGGAGTTGGGGGACAGGGTCTTGGGAGCAGTACTTC. Amino acids: CAWSWGTGSWEQYF.

The V and J genes are TRBV4-3 and TRBJ2-3; D unclear. Germline lookup yields CDR1 LGHNA and CDR2 YSLEER. Trimming took 1 base from V and 1 from J, leaving 9 bases between them. The CDR3 covers 15 residues. The CDR3 region has the DNA TGCGCCAGCAGCCAAGGTCCCAGCCGCACAGATACGCAGTATTTT. This translates into CASSQGPSRTDTQYF.